This record looks at one T cell receptor beta chain sequence and its context. The antigen remains unidentified. The sample originates from a study of OX40 agonist ivuxolimab in advanced cancers. The overall study: Cancers in dose escalation were hepatocellular, melanoma, renal cell and head and neck.

Whole-study findings and limits: CD4+ and CD8+ T cells in blood underwent clonal expansion by week 6 at 0.1 to 3.0 mg/kg.

Trimming cost V 2 bases and J 0 bases, with 17 bases left between them. The CDR3 contains 17 residues. Per germline, CDR1 SGHTA and CDR2 FQGNSA. The protocol was immunoSEQ multiplex PCR, while the TCRdb copy is restricted to in-frame clones and leaves out a portion. The table lists over 15,000 clones, roughly 83% of them singletons. Systemic immunosuppression or a history of autoimmune disease excluded patients. The sample in question was CD4+ or CD8+ T cells sorted from blood, obtained in a trial of the OX40 agonist ivuxolimab. This clonotype was sampled from an adult with an advanced solid tumor such as melanoma, head and neck, liver or kidney cancer. The rearrangement joins TRBV7-2 to TRBJ2-7; TRBD1 is a possible D gene (5 bases). CDR3 in DNA: TGTGCCAGCAGCTTAATGGTAACGGCAAGGGGCTCCTACGAGCAGTACTTC. It encodes CASSLMVTARGSYEQYF.